This T cell receptor beta chain was captured by sequencing in a study of blood T cells in healthy people across ages. A sample-barcoded 5' primer and a J-beta primer mix were used in a second PCR of about 7 to 11 cycles. TCRdb independently ran MiXCR on the 5' RACE reads; one entry per CDR3 protein. The sample contains 630,000 or so distinct CDR3 sequences, roughly 30% of which appear only once. This clonotype has a handful of counts. The sample consisted of blood. The receptor was isolated from a woman of 80 years or more in good health.

Here the CDR3 DNA reads TGTGCCAGCAGCTCATTGACAGACTTCTCTGGAAACACCATATATTTT. Encoded protein: CASSSLTDFSGNTIYF. V usage is TRBV6-5 and J usage is TRBJ1-3; D is perhaps TRBD1 (5 bases). V was shortened by 6 bases and J by 0 bases, with 15 bases between the two germline ends. Germline V gene lookup returns CDR1 MNHEY and CDR2 SVGAGI. The CDR3 is 16 residues long.